This T cell receptor beta chain stems from a study of shared clonotypes between healthy human individuals (dated by TCRdb to the early 2020s). Describing the broader study: A couple of women and a few men aged 18 to 49 years were included in the cohort. Leukapheresis yielded between about 0.85 and 10 billion PBMCs per donor. To estimate repertoire size and how much clonotype sharing occurs between individuals, the study deeply sequenced the blood TCR repertoires of five healthy adults. For each donor, three plates each were used for CD4 naive and CD4 memory, two plates were used for CD8 naive, and one plate was used for CD8 memory. Libraries were prepared and TCR repertoires were sequenced by different laboratories using diverse techniques, in order to increase sequencing depth and limit assay-specific biases.

Using the deep immunoSEQ assay, TCR CDR3 regions were amplified from genomic DNA by multiplex PCR. For each cell subset, the extracted genomic DNA was distributed evenly across all wells of several immunoSEQ 96-well plates, and each plate served as one replicate. For sorted subsets, each replicate PCR was loaded with roughly 190 ng genomic DNA, equivalent to approximately 33,000 T cell genomes. The purified libraries were quantified using a Qubit 3.0 fluorometer, sized with a Bioanalyzer 2100, and then quantified again using the KAPA Library Quantification kit. Every immunoSEQ 96-well plate was sequenced on a separate single-read 150-cycle Illumina NextSeq 550 flow cell. The paper's data handling went like this. Because the immunoSEQ output held only junctional sequences and lacked quality scores, the filtering could not match the filtering applied to full-length reads. To assign V/J genes and CDR3, sequences were annotated using PyIR, a Python wrapper for IgBLAST v1.9, with IMGT germline references. Reads were removed for weak V/J assignments (E-value above 1e-6), missing CDR3, stop codons, out-of-frame junctions, or ambiguous translated residues. V3J clonotypes were defined by identical inferred V gene, J gene, and CDR3 amino acid sequence. The percentage overlap between two repertoires was calculated by dividing the number of shared unique clonotypes by the size of the smaller repertoire. RTK rarefaction, the Chao1 estimator, and Recon v2.1 estimates of unobserved clonotypes were used to assess repertoire richness. Generation probabilities for all TCRbeta clonotypes obtained by the gDNA method from several donors were computed using OLGA. Entries here come from immuneACCESS through TCRdb and include only in-frame sequences with V and J called. Some clones fail to appear in such tables; in the studies checked, an unresolved V gene covers under half of the shortfall, and the cause of the remainder is unknown. V, J and clone size were drawn from that table, and D and trimming were deduced from the DNA. This sample holds some 680,000 clones; around 73% were observed only once. Under 2% of the sample is in the top ten clones.

Comments on this clone: It has no known antigen specificity. No clone much larger than this one lies a single base away; base qualities are absent.

Healthy HIV-negative adults with no recently reported acute infections or vaccinations were included as donors. Every donor was a Caucasian adult residing in Nashville, Tennessee, USA. Magnetic negative selection was used to enrich CD4+ T cells, after which naive cells were positively selected on CD45RA and the negative fraction became the memory subset. After blood collection by leukapheresis, PBMCs were isolated using Ficoll-Histopaque density gradient centrifugation and then cryopreserved in the vapor phase of liquid nitrogen. Analytical flow cytometry was used to check the purity and quantity of every magnetically sorted T cell population. From each sorted fraction, genomic DNA was isolated and quantified by UV absorbance on a Nanodrop 2000c. Results the study describes overall, beyond this receptor: Across a handful of donors, around 5% of naive CD4, roughly 3.5% of naive CD8, 2% to 2.5% of memory CD4, and approximately 0.4% of memory CD8 clonotypes were shared. Higher generation probabilities were observed for clonotypes shared by all four sorted-subset donors than for non-shared clonotypes. Only blood was sampled, and tissue TCR repertoires likely differ from those in blood. The genetic and exposure-history diversity represented was limited by the small number of donors. Estimated clonotype richness was generally larger for naive than for memory subsets. Incomplete sequencing was indicated by rarefaction of sorted-subset datasets, despite the large sequencing depth. Pairwise subsampling indicated that sequencing depth was expected to affect the degree of clonotype sharing among donors.

Sequenced sample: memory CD4+ T cells sorted from blood. The meaning of the sample's cell subset or site label: CD45RA-negative fraction. This TCR derives from a woman aged 25 to 39 in good health.

Read as DNA, the sequence is TGCAGCGTTGGGGGGCAGAGCACCGGGGAGCTGTTTTTT. It codes for CSVGGQSTGELFF. In this chain, TRBV29-1 is recombined with TRBJ2-2; a weak D assignment points to TRBD1 (6 bases agree). From the cysteine through the phenylalanine, the CDR3 covers 13 amino acids. Solely the CDR3 DNA is kept, with 39 bases framed from the first base. The junction carries 10 bases between V and J, which are trimmed by 4 bases and 4 bases respectively. CDR1 and CDR2 (SQVTM, ANQGSEA) derive from the germline V gene.